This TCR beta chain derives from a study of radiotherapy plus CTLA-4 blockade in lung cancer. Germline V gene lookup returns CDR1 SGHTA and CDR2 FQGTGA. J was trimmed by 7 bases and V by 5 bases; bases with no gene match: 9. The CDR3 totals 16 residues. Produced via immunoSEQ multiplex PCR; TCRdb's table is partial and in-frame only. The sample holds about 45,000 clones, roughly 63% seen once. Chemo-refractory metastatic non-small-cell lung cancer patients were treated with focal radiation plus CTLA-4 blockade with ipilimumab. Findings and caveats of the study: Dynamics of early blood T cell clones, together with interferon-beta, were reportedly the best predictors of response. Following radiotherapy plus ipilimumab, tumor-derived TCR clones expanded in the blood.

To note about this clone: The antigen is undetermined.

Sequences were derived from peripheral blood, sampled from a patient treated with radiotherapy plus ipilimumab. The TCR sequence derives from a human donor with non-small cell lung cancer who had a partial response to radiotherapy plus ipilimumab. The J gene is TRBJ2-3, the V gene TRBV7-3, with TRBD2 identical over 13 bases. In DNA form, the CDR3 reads TGTGCCAGCAGCCCCCCCGGGACTAGCGGGATGAATACGCAGTATTTT. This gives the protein CASSPPGTSGMNTQYF.